The entry below gives a single T cell receptor beta chain sequence along with its context. It has no known antigen specificity. No qualities accompany the bases; no much larger clone lies one base away. Explained via the paper, the time point label denotes: baseline pretreatment blood. Explained via the paper, the treatment or condition label denotes: 15 Gy SBRT to primary tumor, nephrectomy 4 weeks later. To track tumor-enriched clonotypes, serial peripheral blood was sampled from radiation-treated patients at baseline and at 2 weeks and 4 weeks after SBRT. All patients had renal cell carcinoma with clear cell pathology. Genomic DNA for TCR sequencing was prepared using the QIAamp DNA Blood Mini Kit (Qiagen). Samples were included in the analyses only if all quality control checks were passed. These data come from a study of radiation and T cells in renal cell carcinoma (dated by TCRdb to the early 2020s). General notes on the study: Samples were obtained from a clinical trial, in which 15 Gy stereotactic body radiation therapy was delivered to primary renal cell carcinomas and nephrectomy was performed 4 weeks later. A total of some 55 samples underwent TCR beta sequencing, made up of roughly 26 tumors and roughly 27 peripheral blood samples. Across all 50 or so samples, several million unique CDR3 nucleotide sequences encoding roughly 2.7 million unique CDR3 amino acid sequences were identified.

Counted from cysteine to phenylalanine, this CDR3 has 12 amino acids. Of the read, only the CDR3 DNA is kept; its 36 bases are in frame from base 1. V and J are truncated by 5 bases and 9 bases respectively, leaving an intervening sequence of 11 bases. From a lookup of the germline V gene (reference sequence), CDR1 and CDR2 are LNHDA and SQIVND. The immunoSEQ kit was used, according to the manufacturer's recommendations, to generate TCR beta libraries from genomic DNA. For library preparation, a first multiplex PCR was performed with proprietary primers, followed by a second PCR in which unique barcodes were added, and bead cleanups were performed after each round. Each sample batch included a kit-provided positive control reaction and a negative control reaction. The final libraries were assessed on an Agilent 4200 TapeStation D1000 ScreenTape, pooled by volume, and quantified by qPCR. Sequencing ran on an Illumina NextSeq500 with a MidOutput 150-cycle cartridge, using 156 Read1 and 15 Index1 cycles with kit custom primers. The pooled library was loaded at 0.8 to 1 pM with an approximately 22% PhiX control spike-in. As for the original processing: Vendor-processed data were analyzed in R, and a clonotype was defined as all T cells sharing the same CDR3 nucleotide sequence. For clone abundance analyses, frequencies were normalized to the 10,000 most abundant clones in each sample. Public T cell clones, averaging fewer than five per sample, were removed before analysis. Tumor-enriched and baseline blood-enriched clonotypes were defined by at least a 32-fold difference in abundance between compartments. A beta-binomial differential abundance model was used to identify clonotypes that were expanded or contracted between blood time points. Similarity between tumor and blood repertoires was quantified using the Baroni-Urbani and Buser coefficient, and groups were compared with two-tailed Wilcoxon tests in R. TCRdb obtained this table from immuneACCESS and retained in-frame rearrangements with V and J assigned. These tables miss some clones; where compared with another copy, unresolved V genes account for less than half of the shortfall, and the remainder is unexplained. V and J calls and clone size come straight from that table; D and trimming were deduced from the DNA. Recorded for this sample are some 95,000 clones; approximately 86% of them occurred a single time. The ten largest make up around 7.9% of the sample.

What the study reported, not specific to this receptor: Because the trial had a single-armed design, the trial could not examine how radiation dose or scheduling affected the TCR repertoire. No pretreatment tumor biopsies were available, so the baseline intratumoral presence of clonotypes could not be determined. In blood, the top tumor clonotypes increased between baseline and 2 weeks post-radiation and then shrank by 4 weeks, which suggests that tumor-resident clones expanded only transiently. Changes in the blood repertoire were not tracked past 4 weeks after treatment.

The rearrangement joined TRBV19 to TRBJ2-1; a tentative D call is TRBD1 (7 bases match). The sequence was obtained from a man aged 45-65 years with renal cell carcinoma. The material was blood, obtained from a patient whose treatment included radiotherapy and nephrectomy. In nucleotides, the sequence is TGTGCCAGTAGTTTCAGGGGGGTTGAGCAGTTCTTC. Its protein product is CASSFRGVEQFF.